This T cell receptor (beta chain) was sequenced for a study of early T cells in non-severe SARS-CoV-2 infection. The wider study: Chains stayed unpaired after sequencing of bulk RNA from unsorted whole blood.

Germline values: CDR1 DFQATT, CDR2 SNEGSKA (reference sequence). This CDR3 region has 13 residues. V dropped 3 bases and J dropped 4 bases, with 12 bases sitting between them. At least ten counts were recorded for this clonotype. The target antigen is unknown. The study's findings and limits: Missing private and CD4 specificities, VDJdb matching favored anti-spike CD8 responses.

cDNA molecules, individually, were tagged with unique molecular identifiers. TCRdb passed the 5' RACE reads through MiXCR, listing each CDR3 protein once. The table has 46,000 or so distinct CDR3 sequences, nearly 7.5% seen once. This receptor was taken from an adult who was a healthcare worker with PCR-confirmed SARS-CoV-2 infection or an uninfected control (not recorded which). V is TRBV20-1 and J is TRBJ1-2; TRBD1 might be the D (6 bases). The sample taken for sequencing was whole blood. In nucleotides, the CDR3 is TGCAGTGCTAGCCTGGCAGGGGCCTATGGCTACACCTTC. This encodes CSASLAGAYGYTF.